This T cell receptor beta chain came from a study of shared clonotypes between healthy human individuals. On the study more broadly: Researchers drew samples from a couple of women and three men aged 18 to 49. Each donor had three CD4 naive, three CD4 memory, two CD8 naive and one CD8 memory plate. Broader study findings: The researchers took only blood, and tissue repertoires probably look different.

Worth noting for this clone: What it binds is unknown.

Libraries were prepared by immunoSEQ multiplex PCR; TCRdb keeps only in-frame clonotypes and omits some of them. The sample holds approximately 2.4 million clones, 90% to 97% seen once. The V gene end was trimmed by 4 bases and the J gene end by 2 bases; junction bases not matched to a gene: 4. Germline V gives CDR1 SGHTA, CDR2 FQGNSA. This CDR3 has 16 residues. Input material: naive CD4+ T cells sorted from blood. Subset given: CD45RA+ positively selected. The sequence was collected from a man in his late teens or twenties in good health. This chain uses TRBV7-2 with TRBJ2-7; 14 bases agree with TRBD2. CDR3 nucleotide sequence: TGTGCCAGCAGCTCGGGACTAGCGGGAGAAACCTACGAGCAGTACTTC. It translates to CASSSGLAGETYEQYF.